This T cell receptor (beta chain) comes out of a study of T cell responses to AZD1222 COVID-19 vaccine. Study-level points and caveats: Only a handful of AZD1222 recipients were seropositive at baseline. Most donors were white British, females outnumbered males, and clonal diversity was possibly underestimated. Vaccine-related CD4 TCRs covered spike, predominating at 160-218 and 743-854. After two AZD1222 doses, spike-specific TCR breadth and depth rose versus day 0.

Libraries were prepared by immunoSEQ multiplex PCR; TCRdb keeps only in-frame clonotypes and omits some of them. The repertoire holds tens of thousands of clones, with roughly 88% as singletons. As regards this clone: Its antigen is not identified.

The CDR3 extends over 15 amino acids. V dropped 4 bases and J dropped 1 base, with 14 bases sitting between them. Germline values: CDR1 SGHTA, CDR2 FQGTGA. Sequences were derived from peripheral blood, sampled on day 0 of AZD1222 vaccination. The receptor comes from an adult in good health. The chain carries TRBV7-3 and TRBJ2-7; D is possibly TRBD1 (6 bases). This chain's CDR3 is CASSSTGTASYEQYF. CDR3 in DNA: TGTGCCAGCAGCTCAACAGGGACGGCTTCCTACGAGCAGTACTTC. The entire variable domain, with the rest obtained from reference TRBV7-3 and TRBJ2-7, is as follows: GAGVSQTPSNKVTEKGKYVELRCDPISGHTALYWYRQSLGQGPEFLIYFQGTGAADDSGLPNDRFFAVRPEGSVSTLKIQRTERGDSAVYLCASSSTGTASYEQYFGPGTRLTVT.